This TCR beta chain was captured in a study of cytomegalovirus exposure and HLA in healthy donors. Overall study: T cells numbering around 190 million yielded 90 million to 140 million unique TCR beta sequences in an earlier analysis.

V was trimmed by 3 bases and J by 5 bases, leaving 10 bases between them. The germline V gene has CDR1 LNHDA and CDR2 SQIVND (reference sequence). The CDR3 sequence is 14 residues long. Details on this clone: Its target is unknown.

The PCR ran on 60 Vbeta and 13 Jbeta primers. Some clones are missing from TCRdb's copy, which holds only in-frame ones; the method was immunoSEQ multiplex PCR. This table has about 130,000 clones, around three quarters appearing once. Study-wide results and caveats: As a later analysis revealed, the rate of TCR association differed by HLA locus, with DRB1 most and HLA-C fewest. Whilst most TCR sequences proved rare, a subset of public TCRs occurred across many donors.

The chain combines TRBV19 with TRBJ2-2; D is unresolved. This TCR derives from a man aged 40-49 years in good health and CMV-seropositive. The sample comprised PBMCs. This chain's CDR3 is CASSMDIATGELFF. CDR3 in DNA: TGTGCCAGTAGTATGGATATAGCAACCGGGGAGCTGTTTTTT. Using reference TRBV19 and TRBJ2-2 for the parts outside the CDR3, the full variable domain is DGGITQSPKYLFRKEGQNVTLSCEQNLNHDAMYWYRQDPGQGLRLIYYSQIVNDFQKGDIAEGYSVSREKKESFPLTVTSAQKNPTAFYLCASSMDIATGELFFGEGSRLTVL.